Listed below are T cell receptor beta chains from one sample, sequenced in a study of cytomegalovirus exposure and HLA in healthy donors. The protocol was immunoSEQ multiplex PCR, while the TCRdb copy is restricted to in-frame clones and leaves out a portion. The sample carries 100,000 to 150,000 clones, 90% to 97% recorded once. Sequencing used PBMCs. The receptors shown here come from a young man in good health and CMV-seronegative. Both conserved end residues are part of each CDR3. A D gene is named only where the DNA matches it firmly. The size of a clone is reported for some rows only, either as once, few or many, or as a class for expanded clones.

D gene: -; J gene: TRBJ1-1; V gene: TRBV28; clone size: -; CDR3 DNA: TGTGCCAGCCTTTTGAACACTGAAGCTTTCTTT; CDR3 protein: CASLLNTEAFF
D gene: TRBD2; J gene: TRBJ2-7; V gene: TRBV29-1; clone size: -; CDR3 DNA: TGCAGCGTTGGGGGACTAGCCGGGGAGCAGTACTTC; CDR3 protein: CSVGGLAGEQYF
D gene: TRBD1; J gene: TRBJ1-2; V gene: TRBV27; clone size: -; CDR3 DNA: TGTGCCAGCAGTTTTAACAGGGGGACCAATGGCTACACCTTC; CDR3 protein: CASSFNRGTNGYTF
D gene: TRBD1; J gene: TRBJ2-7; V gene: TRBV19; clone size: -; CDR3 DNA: TGTGCCACCTCCCGGGACAGGGACTACGAGCAGTACTTC; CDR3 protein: CATSRDRDYEQYF
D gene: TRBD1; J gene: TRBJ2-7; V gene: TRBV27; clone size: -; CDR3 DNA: TGTGCCAGCAGTTTAACGGGACAGGGGAGGTACGAGCAGTACTTC; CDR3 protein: CASSLTGQGRYEQYF
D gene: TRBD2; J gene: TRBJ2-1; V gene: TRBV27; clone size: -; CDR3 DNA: TGTGCCAGCGAAGCGGGAGCTGGTGGCAATGAGCAGTTCTTC; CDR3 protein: CASEAGAGGNEQFF
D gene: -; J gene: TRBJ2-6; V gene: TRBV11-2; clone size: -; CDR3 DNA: TGTGCCAGCAGCCCTACAGGGTACGGGGCCAACGTCCTGACTTTC; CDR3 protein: CASSPTGYGANVLTF
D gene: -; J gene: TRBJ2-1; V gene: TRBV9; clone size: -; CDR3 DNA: TGTGCCAGCAGCAAAACGGACAGTGGGGATGAGCAGTTCTTC; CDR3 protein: CASSKTDSGDEQFF
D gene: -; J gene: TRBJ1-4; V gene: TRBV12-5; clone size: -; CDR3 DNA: TGTGCTAGTGGTTTGGCTCCCAAAGGGGGTTTCAATGAAAAACTGTTTTTT; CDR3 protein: CASGLAPKGGFNEKLFF
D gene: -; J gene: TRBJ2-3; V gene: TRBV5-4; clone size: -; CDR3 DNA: TGTGCCAGCAGCTTGGGGTGGGGCCCCACAGATACGCAGTATTTT; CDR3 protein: CASSLGWGPTDTQYF
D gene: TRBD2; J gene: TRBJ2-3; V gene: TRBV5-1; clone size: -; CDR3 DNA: TGCGCCAGCAGCTTAGCGGGAGGGCCAGATACGCAGTATTTT; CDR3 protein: CASSLAGGPDTQYF
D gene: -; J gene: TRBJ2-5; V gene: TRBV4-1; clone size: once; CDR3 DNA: TGCGCCAGCAGCCAAGAGAGGGCCCTCGGGCGTCAAGAGACCCAGTACTTC; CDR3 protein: CASSQERALGRQETQYF
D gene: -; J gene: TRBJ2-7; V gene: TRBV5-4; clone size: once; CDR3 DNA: TGTGCCAGCAGCTTGTGGGCGAACGAGCAGTACTTC; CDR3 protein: CASSLWANEQYF
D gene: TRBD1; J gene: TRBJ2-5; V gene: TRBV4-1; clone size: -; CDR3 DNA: TGCGCCAGCAGCGTCCAGGGGGTAGAGACCCAGTACTTC; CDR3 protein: CASSVQGVETQYF
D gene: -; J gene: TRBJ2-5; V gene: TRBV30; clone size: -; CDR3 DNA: TGTGCCTGGAGTGTGACGGGGAGCCAAGAGACCCAGTACTTC; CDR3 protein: CAWSVTGSQETQYF
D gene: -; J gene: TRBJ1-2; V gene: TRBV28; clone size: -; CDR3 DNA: TGTGCCAGCAGTTTTCATCCAGCTAACTATGGCTACACCTTC; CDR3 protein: CASSFHPANYGYTF